The present T cell receptor (beta chain) was sequenced within a study of post-analysis software for immune sequencing data. Unique molecular identifiers were carried by the TCR beta cDNA libraries. Starting from around 1 to 10 million T cells, the study yielded roughly 0.5 million cDNA molecules. TCRdb reprocessed the PCR reads via MiXCR and lists one record per CDR3 protein. In the table there are about 540,000 distinct CDR3 sequences, about a third of which are singletons. Between the trimmed V and J ends, which lost 6 bases and 2 bases, there was a span of 10 bases. The CDR3 runs to 13 residues. Study-wide results and caveats: Relative to controls, patients with multiple sclerosis showed significantly lower normalized Chao1 diversity. Five TRBV segments occurring more often in patients than controls included TRBV5-6, TRBV5-1 and TRBV20-1. Strong co-clustering by F measure linked samples that shared a preparation batch.

As to this clonotype: Its matching antigen is unknown. Since a much larger clone is just one base distant, this may be a read error.

The chain joins TRBV12-3 or TRBV12-4 to TRBJ1-2; D is unclear. Material for sequencing was blood. The sequence derives from a girl under 18 with multiple sclerosis. The CDR3 nucleotides read TGTGCCAGCAGGCTAGGACCCAACTATGGCTACACCTTC. Translating gives CASRLGPNYGYTF.